Below, 30 T cell receptor beta chains from the same sample are listed, as sequenced in a study of T cells in women clearing cervical HPV infection. Libraries were prepared by immunoSEQ multiplex PCR; TCRdb keeps only in-frame clonotypes and omits some of them. The sample's table shows tens of thousands of clones. What was sequenced was blood buffy coat. The receptor set was obtained from a woman aged 18 to 75 with a cervical HPV16 infection that either progressed to CIN3+ or cleared (not recorded which).

A remark on this clone: Sequencing ends 3 residues short of the CDR3 end; the germline J gene provides the rest. The rearrangement uses TRBV20-1 and TRBJ2-3; TRBD2 matches 8 bases. This CDR3 is built from 12 residues. Trimming removed 5 bases from V and 5 bases from J; junction bases left unmatched: 3. Germline lookup yields CDR1 DFQATT and CDR2 SNEGSKA (reference sequence). The CDR3 here is CSAWAGGDTQYF. The CDR3 bases that were read are TGCAGTGCTTGGGCGGGGGGAGATACG.

Turning to this clone: The read ends 3 residues early relative to the CDR3; the germline J gene fills the gap. The rearrangement joins TRBV13 to TRBJ2-7; 10 bases are a match to TRBD2. With 5 bases clipped from V and 3 bases from J, the junction kept 4 bases outside the gene matches. The CDR3 loop spans 14 amino acids. CDR1 and CDR2 from the germline V gene are PRHDT and FYEKMQ (reference sequence). The covered CDR3 bases are TGTGCCAGCAGCCCCCGGACTAGCGGCTACGAG. Protein: CASSPRTSGYE. In full, the CDR3 is CASSPRTSGYEQYF.

CDR3 loop: CASSERTGRNNEQFF. Partial CDR3 DNA: TGTGCCAGCAGTGAAAGGACAGGGCGAAACAATGAG. The V gene is TRBV6-1, the J gene TRBJ2-1, with 8 nucleotides matching TRBD1. The CDR3 end lies 3 residues beyond the end of the read and is filled in from the germline J gene. With 2 bases clipped from V and 5 bases from J, the junction kept 5 bases outside the gene matches. The CDR3 is made up of 15 amino acids. Per germline, CDR1 MNHNS and CDR2 SASEGT.

The CDR3 region is CASSIGGSNQPQHF. Incomplete CDR3 DNA: TGTGCCAGCTCGATCGGCGGTAGCAATCAGCCC. V is TRBV18 and J is TRBJ1-5; D call uncertain. With the read ending 3 residues before the CDR3 end, the germline J gene is used to fill in that end. This CDR3 comprises 14 residues. Germline CDR1 reads KGHSH; CDR2 reads LQKENI. V was trimmed by 6 bases and J by 0 bases, leaving 9 bases between them.

Concerning this clone: The read terminates 3 residues ahead of where the CDR3 ends, so the germline J gene completes it. V gene TRBV25-1 combines with J gene TRBJ2-1, with 8 bases aligning to TRBD1. V lost 1 base, J lost 4 bases, and 15 bases stayed unmatched. The CDR3 length is 19 residues. Germline V gives CDR1 MGHDK, CDR2 SYGVNS. The CDR3 bases that were read are TGTGCCAGCAGTGAATCCTATTCCCCCCCCAGGGGGCTTTACAATGAG. It codes for CASSESYSPPRGLYNE. The whole CDR3 protein is CASSESYSPPRGLYNEQFF.

For this clone: The CDR3 end lies 3 residues beyond the end of the read and is filled in from the germline J gene. The chain carries TRBV7-3 and TRBJ2-5; 7 bases fit TRBD2. There are 15 residues in the CDR3. V dropped 2 bases and J dropped 2; count of bases not matched to a gene: 5. CDR1 is SGHTA, CDR2 FQGTGA, per germline. CDR3 region: CASSLSGGLQETQYF. The sequenced CDR3 bases are TGTGCCAGCAGCTTATCCGGGGGGTTGCAAGAGACC.

As concerns this clone: The CDR3 end is not reached by the read, which stops 3 residues before it; the germline J gene fills it in. The rearrangement links TRBV4-2 to TRBJ1-2; 7 bases are shared with TRBD1. CDR1 is LGHNA, CDR2 YNFKEQ, per germline. The length of the CDR3 is 16 residues. V gave up 4 bases and J gave up 3 bases; unmatched junction bases: 11. CDR3 bases read: TGTGCCAGCAGCCGAGTGGAGGGGGCGCGCGACTATGGC. The encoded protein is CASSRVEGARDYG. The whole CDR3 reads CASSRVEGARDYGYTF.

For this clone: Coverage ceases 3 residues before the CDR3 finishes, and the germline J gene fills in the end. This chain uses TRBV20-1 with TRBJ1-1, with D perhaps matching TRBD1 (5 bases). The CDR3 contains 12 residues. The germline V gene has CDR1 DFQATT and CDR2 SNEGSKA (reference sequence). The ends were cut back, 6 bases at V and 7 bases at J, with 15 bases in the middle. The CDR3 protein is CSAGGIKDEAFF. The CDR3 bases that were read are TGCAGTGCCGGGGGGATTAAGGATGAA.

Comment on this clone: From the germline J gene comes the end of the CDR3, since the read stops 3 residues before it. The rearrangement links TRBV20-1 to TRBJ2-7, with D tentatively TRBD1 or TRBD2 (5 bases each). Trimming pared 0 bases from V and 0 bases from J, leaving 21 bases between. The CDR3 is 18 residues long. CDR1 is DFQATT, CDR2 SNEGSKA, per germline (reference sequence). Partial CDR3 DNA: TGCAGTGCTAGAGAGATGGGGTCAAGGGGTGGGAGCTCCTACGAG. Amino acid sequence: CSAREMGSRGGSSYE. The CDR3 as a whole reads CSAREMGSRGGSSYEQYF.

Details on this clone: The read falls 3 residues short of the CDR3 end, and the missing part is taken from the germline J gene. This chain uses TRBV5-1 with TRBJ1-1, with TRBD1 matching 10 bases. The V segment lost 3 bases and the J segment 6 bases; nucleotides outside the gene matches: 8. Germline assignment: CDR1 SGHRS and CDR2 YFSETQ. The CDR3 has 15 amino acids. CDR3 region: CASSSSGTGAPEAFF. The DNA read from the CDR3 is TGCGCCAGCAGCTCCTCCGGGACAGGGGCCCCTGAA.

For this clone: The read gets to within 3 residues of the CDR3 end, and the germline J gene fills in the rest. The gene calls are TRBV2 and TRBJ2-7; D is perhaps TRBD2 (6 bases). The germline gives CDR1 SNHLY, CDR2 FYNNEI. Trimming took off 4 bases at V and 6 bases at J, with 13 bases between the two ends. The CDR3 has 13 amino acids. The CDR3 bases that were read are TGTGCCAGCAGTGGGTACGGAGGGGCCGAG. The encoded protein is CASSGYGGAE. The whole CDR3 sequence is CASSGYGGAEQYF.

This clone is labeled medium-sized based on frequency. The CDR3 loop reads CSASTGTTSNQPQHF. The DNA read from the CDR3 is TGCAGTGCTAGCACCGGGACAACTAGCAATCAGCCC. This chain joins TRBV20-1 and TRBJ1-5, with D perhaps TRBD1 (6 bases). Read data end 3 residues before the CDR3 end; the end is taken from the germline J gene. Trimming took 3 bases from V and 0 from J, leaving 12 bases between them. This CDR3 comprises 15 residues. The V gene's germline CDR1 is DFQATT and CDR2 SNEGSKA (reference sequence).

The DNA read from the CDR3 is TGCGCCAGCAGCGTCAGGGCTTACAATGAG. This translates into CASSVRAYNE. The full CDR3 protein reads CASSVRAYNEQFF. This chain uses TRBV5-1 with TRBJ2-1; D might be TRBD1 (5 bases). The CDR3 extends 3 residues past the end of the read, so its final part is completed from the germline J gene. The V end lost 4 bases, the J end lost 4 bases, and 9 bases lay between the germline ends. The CDR3 consists of 13 residues. Germline V gene lookup returns CDR1 SGHRS and CDR2 YFSETQ.

A remark on this clone: The DNA ends 3 residues before the CDR3 does, and the rest of the CDR3 is filled in from the germline J gene. V gene TRBV20-1 combines with J gene TRBJ2-1; 10 positions match TRBD2. Unmatched junction bases numbered 12, after V lost 6 bases and J lost 7 bases. The CDR3 contains 15 residues. Germline V gene lookup returns CDR1 DFQATT and CDR2 SNEGSKA (reference sequence). The CDR3 bases that were read are TGCAGTGCGGGCGGAGCGGGGGGGGGACGAAATGAG. Translating gives CSAGGAGGGRNE. The full CDR3 is CSAGGAGGGRNEQFF.

Notes on this clone: The read ends 3 residues early relative to the CDR3; the germline J gene fills the gap. This rearrangement joins TRBV6-1 to TRBJ2-3; 7 bases fit TRBD1. Unmatched junction bases numbered 8, after V lost 3 bases and J lost 8 bases. CDR1 is MNHNS, CDR2 SASEGT, per germline. The CDR3 has 14 amino acids. CDR3 loop: CASSDFTTGRTQYF. CDR3 DNA, as far as it was read: TGTGCCAGCAGTGACTTTACGACAGGGCGTACG.

As to this clone: From the germline J gene comes the end of the CDR3, since the read stops 3 residues before it. The chain links TRBV5-4 to TRBJ2-2, with 10 bases matching TRBD1. Unmatched junction bases numbered 5, after V lost 4 bases and J lost 5 bases. The CDR3 is 15 residues long. Germline loops: CDR1 SGHNT, CDR2 YYREEE (reference sequence). The CDR3 protein is CASSGRDRGTGELFF. The CDR3 bases that were read are TGTGCCAGCAGCGGGAGGGACAGGGGTACCGGGGAG.

A note on this clone: With the read ending 3 residues before the CDR3 end, the germline J gene is used to fill in that end. The V and J genes are TRBV5-6 and TRBJ1-4, with D tentatively TRBD1 (5 bases). This CDR3 spans 15 amino acids. Germline V gene sequence: CDR1 SGHDT, CDR2 YYEEEE. Trimming shortened V by 2 bases and J by 0 bases, and 8 bases separated the two germline ends. CDR3 DNA (partial): TGTGCCAGCAGCTTACAGGATGCAACTAATGAAAAA. As protein: CASSLQDATNEK. The whole CDR3 region reads CASSLQDATNEKLFF.

Remarks on this clone: The CDR3 is cut off 3 residues early in the read; its end comes from the germline J gene. This chain joins TRBV5-5 and TRBJ2-1; D gene uncertain. Between the trimmed V and J ends, which lost 1 base and 4 bases, there was a span of 12 bases. Germline CDR1 SGHKS, CDR2 YYEKEE (reference sequence). The CDR3 is 15 residues long. The CDR3 is CASSLLPTPYNEQFF. CDR3 DNA, as far as it was read: TGTGCCAGCAGCTTGTTACCCACTCCTTACAATGAG. The full variable domain, rest sourced from reference TRBV5-5 and TRBJ2-1, is DAGVTQSPTHLIKTRGQQVTLRCSPISGHKSVSWYQQVLGQGPQFIFQYYEKEERGRGNFPDRFSARQFPNYSSELNVNALLLGDSALYLCASSLLPTPYNEQFFGPGTRLTVL.

As concerns this clone: The read finishes 3 residues shy of the CDR3 end, and the germline J gene is used to complete it. The chain joins TRBV7-9 to TRBJ1-1; TRBD1 agrees at 7 bases. This CDR3 region has 15 residues. The germline V gene encodes CDR1 SEHNR and CDR2 FQNEAQ (reference sequence). V lost 5 bases and J lost 3; bases outside the gene matches: 9. The covered CDR3 bases are TGTGCCAGCAGCGCGTCAGGGGGGTATGACACTGAA. It specifies CASSASGGYDTE. The full CDR3 protein reads CASSASGGYDTEAFF.

Comment on this clone: The read is 3 residues too short to cover the CDR3 end, so that end is filled in from the germline J gene. The chain employs TRBV5-1 and TRBJ1-3, with 10 bases identical to TRBD1. The V and J ends lost 4 bases and 2 bases, in that order; junction bases with no gene match: 9. The CDR3 sequence is 17 residues long. The germline V gene encodes CDR1 SGHRS and CDR2 YFSETQ. The CDR3 protein is CASSPATTGGPGNTIYF. CDR3 DNA (partial): TGCGCCAGCAGCCCAGCCACGACAGGGGGCCCTGGAAACACC.

Comments on this clone: The read ends 3 residues early relative to the CDR3; the germline J gene fills the gap. The chain uses TRBV29-1 and TRBJ1-1; 9 bases match TRBD1. V dropped 7 bases and J dropped 1; count of bases not matched to a gene: 4. The germline V gene has CDR1 SQVTM and CDR2 ANQGSEA. CDR3 length: 13 amino acids. The CDR3 region is CSDWTGENTEAFF. The CDR3 bases that were read are TGCAGCGACTGGACAGGGGAGAACACTGAA.

The sequenced CDR3 bases are TGCGCCAGCAGCCACCGACGGGGGGTCTCTAGCACAGATACG. This sequence encodes CASSHRRGVSSTDT. The CDR3 as a whole reads CASSHRRGVSSTDTQYF. The rearrangement links TRBV4-1 to TRBJ2-3; 7 bases match TRBD2. The CDR3 goes on 3 residues after the read ends, and that part is filled in from the germline J gene. CDR1 and CDR2 from the germline V gene are MGHRA and YSYEKL. The trim removed 3 bases at V and 0 bases at J, leaving 9 bases unmatched. The CDR3 sequence is 17 residues long.

Points on this clone: The read comes to an end 3 residues before the CDR3 does, leaving the germline J gene to fill in the end. V usage is TRBV30 and J usage is TRBJ1-1, with D possibly TRBD1 on 6 matching bases. In germline, CDR1 is GTSNPN, CDR2 SVGIG (reference sequence). V dropped 5 bases and J dropped 1 base, with 14 bases sitting between them. The CDR3 has 14 amino acids. CDR3 protein: CAWDSGGQNTEAFF. Partial CDR3 DNA: TGTGCCTGGGACTCCGGGGGGCAGAACACTGAA. Together with reference TRBV30 and TRBJ1-1, the CDR3 gives the full variable domain: SQTIHQWPATLVQPVGSPLSLECTVEGTSNPNLYWYRQAAGRGLQLLFYSVGIGQISSEVPQNLSASRPQDRQFILSSKKLLLSDSGFYLCAWDSGGQNTEAFFGQGTRLTVV.

As to this clone: With the read ending 3 residues before the CDR3 end, the germline J gene is used to fill in that end. V gene TRBV7-9 combines with J gene TRBJ1-1, with D perhaps matching TRBD1 (5 bases). The CDR3 is made up of 14 amino acids. The germline V gene has CDR1 SEHNR and CDR2 FQNEAQ (reference sequence). CDR3 sequence reads: CASSLGTSGATAFF. CDR3 DNA (partial): TGTGCCAGCAGCCTTGGGACTAGCGGCGCGACC.

CDR3 bases read: TGTGCCAGCAGTGTTGGGACAGGGGGCGCAGGGAACACTGAA. Its translation is CASSVGTGGAGNTE. The whole CDR3 region reads CASSVGTGGAGNTEAFF. This chain joins TRBV2 and TRBJ1-1, with TRBD1 matching 12 bases. The CDR3 end is not reached by the read, which stops 3 residues before it; the germline J gene fills it in. V was clipped by 4 bases and J by 1 base; unmatched bases: 7. The CDR3 is 17 amino acids. Germline V gives CDR1 SNHLY, CDR2 FYNNEI.

On this clone itself: The read stops 3 residues short of the end of the CDR3; the missing end is completed from the germline J gene. The genes are TRBV30 and TRBJ1-1, with D possibly matching TRBD1 (5 bases). CDR1 is GTSNPN, CDR2 SVGIG, per germline (reference sequence). The V end lost 1 base, the J end lost 7 bases, and 7 bases lay between the germline ends. There are 11 residues in the CDR3. The CDR3 bases that were read are TGTGCCTGGAGTGGAGGGGTTGAA. It specifies CAWSGGVE. The full CDR3 is CAWSGGVEAFF.

Comment on this clone: The CDR3 end is not reached by the read, which stops 3 residues before it; the germline J gene fills it in. The V call is TRBV11-2, the J call TRBJ2-1; weak D call: TRBD1 (6 bases). CDR3 length: 13 residues. CDR1 and CDR2 (germline): SGHAT, FQNNGV. V shed 3 bases and J shed 6 bases, with 9 bases lying between them. The CDR3: CASSFVGANEQFF. The sequenced CDR3 bases are TGTGCCAGCAGCTTCGTGGGGGCCAATGAG.

As to this clone: The CDR3 end lies 3 residues beyond the end of the read and is filled in from the germline J gene. The chain carries TRBV5-1 and TRBJ2-5, with TRBD2 matching over 10 bases. This CDR3 is built from 14 residues. J lost 3 bases, V lost 2 bases, and 1 base had no gene match. Germline CDR1 and CDR2: SGHRS and YFSETQ. The sequenced part of the CDR3 DNA is TGCGCCAGCAGCTTCCTAGCGGGGGAAGAGACC. This codes for CASSFLAGEET. The CDR3, in full, reads CASSFLAGEETQYF.

The CDR3 reads CSASSGTGNSNQPQHF. CDR3 bases read: TGCAGTGCTAGTTCCGGGACAGGCAATAGCAATCAGCCC. The chain recombines TRBV20-1 with TRBJ1-5, with 8 bases fitting TRBD1. The CDR3 end is not reached by the read, which stops 3 residues before it; the germline J gene fills it in. The trim removed 3 bases at V and 0 bases at J, leaving 7 bases unmatched. The germline V gene encodes CDR1 DFQATT and CDR2 SNEGSKA (reference sequence). The CDR3 consists of 16 residues.

This CDR3 reads CASSLRDTQYF. The CDR3 DNA, read in part, is TGTGCCAGCAGCCTCAGAGATACG. This chain joins TRBV11-1 and TRBJ2-3; the D is unclear. The read falls 3 residues short of the CDR3 end, and the missing part is taken from the germline J gene. The CDR3 is made up of 11 amino acids. From germline, CDR1 is SGHAT and CDR2 FQDESV (reference sequence). V was shortened by 5 bases and J by 5 bases, with 5 bases between the two germline ends.